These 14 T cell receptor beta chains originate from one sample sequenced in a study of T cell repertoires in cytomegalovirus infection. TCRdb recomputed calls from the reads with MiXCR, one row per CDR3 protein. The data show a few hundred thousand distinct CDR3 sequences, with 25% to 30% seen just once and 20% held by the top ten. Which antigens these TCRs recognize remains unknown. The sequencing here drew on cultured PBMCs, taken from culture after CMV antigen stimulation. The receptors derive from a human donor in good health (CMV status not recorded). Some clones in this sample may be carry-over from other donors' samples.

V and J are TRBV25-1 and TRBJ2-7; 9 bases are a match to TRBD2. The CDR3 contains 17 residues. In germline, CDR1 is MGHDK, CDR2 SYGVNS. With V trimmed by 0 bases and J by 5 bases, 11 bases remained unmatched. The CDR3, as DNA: TGTGCCAGCAGTGAATACGGTAGCGGGGGAGGTTTCCACGAGCAGTACTTC. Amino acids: CASSEYGSGGGFHEQYF.

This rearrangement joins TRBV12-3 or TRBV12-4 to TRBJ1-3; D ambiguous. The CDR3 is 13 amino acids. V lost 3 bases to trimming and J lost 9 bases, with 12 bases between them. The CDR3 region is CASSFRLVSTIYF. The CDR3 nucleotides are TGTGCCAGCAGTTTTCGTTTGGTATCCACCATATATTTT.

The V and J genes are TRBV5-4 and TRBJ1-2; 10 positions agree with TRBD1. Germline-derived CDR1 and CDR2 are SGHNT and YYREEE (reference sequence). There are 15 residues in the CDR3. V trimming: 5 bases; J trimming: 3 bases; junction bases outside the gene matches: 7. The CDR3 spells CASRAGTGADYGYTF. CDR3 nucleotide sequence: TGTGCCAGCAGGGCGGGGACAGGGGCGGACTATGGCTACACCTTC.

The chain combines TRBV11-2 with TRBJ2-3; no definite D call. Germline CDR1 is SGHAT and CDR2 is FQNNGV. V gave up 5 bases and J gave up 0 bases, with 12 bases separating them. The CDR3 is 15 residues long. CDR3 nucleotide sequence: TGTGCCAGCAGCCCATACCCATCAAGCACAGATACGCAGTATTTT. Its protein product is CASSPYPSSTDTQYF. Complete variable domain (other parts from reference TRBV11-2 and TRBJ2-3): EAGVAQSPRYKIIEKRQSVAFWCNPISGHATLYWYQQILGQGPKLLIQFQNNGVVDDSQLPKDRFSAERLKGVDSTLKIQPAKLEDSAVYLCASSPYPSSTDTQYFGPGTRLTVL.

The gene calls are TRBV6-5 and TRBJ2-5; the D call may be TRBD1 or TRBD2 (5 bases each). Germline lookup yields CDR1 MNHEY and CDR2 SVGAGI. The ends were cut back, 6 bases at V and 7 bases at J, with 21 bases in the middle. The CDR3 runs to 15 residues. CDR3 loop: CASRDPSGRIGTQYF. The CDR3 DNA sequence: TGTGCCAGCAGAGATCCGTCGGGACGGATAGGGACCCAGTACTTC.

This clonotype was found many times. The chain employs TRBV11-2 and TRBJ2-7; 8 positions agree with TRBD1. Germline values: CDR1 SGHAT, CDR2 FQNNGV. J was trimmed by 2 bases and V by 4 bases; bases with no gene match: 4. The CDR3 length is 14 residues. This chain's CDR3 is CASSSHRGAYEQYF. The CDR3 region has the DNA TGTGCCAGCAGCTCCCACAGGGGGGCCTACGAGCAGTACTTC.

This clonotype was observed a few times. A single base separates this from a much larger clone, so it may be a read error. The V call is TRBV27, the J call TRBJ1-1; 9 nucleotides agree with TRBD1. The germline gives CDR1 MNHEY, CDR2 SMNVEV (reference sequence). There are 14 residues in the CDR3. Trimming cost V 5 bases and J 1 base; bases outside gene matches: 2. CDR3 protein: CASSVDRGNTEAFF. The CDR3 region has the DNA TGTGCCAGCAGTGTGGACAGGGGGAACACTGAAGCTTTCTTT.

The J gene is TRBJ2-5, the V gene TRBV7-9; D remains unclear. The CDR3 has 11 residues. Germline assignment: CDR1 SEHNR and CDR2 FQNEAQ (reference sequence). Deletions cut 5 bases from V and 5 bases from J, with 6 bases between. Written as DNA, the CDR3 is TGTGCCAGCAGCGGAGACGAGACCCAGTACTTC. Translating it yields CASSGDETQYF.

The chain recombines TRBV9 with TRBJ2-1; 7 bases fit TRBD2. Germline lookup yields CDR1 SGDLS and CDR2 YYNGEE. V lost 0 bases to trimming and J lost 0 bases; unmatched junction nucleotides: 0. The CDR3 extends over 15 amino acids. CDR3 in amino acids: CASSVGTSSYNEQFF. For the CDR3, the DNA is TGTGCCAGCAGCGTAGGGACTAGCTCCTACAATGAGCAGTTCTTC.

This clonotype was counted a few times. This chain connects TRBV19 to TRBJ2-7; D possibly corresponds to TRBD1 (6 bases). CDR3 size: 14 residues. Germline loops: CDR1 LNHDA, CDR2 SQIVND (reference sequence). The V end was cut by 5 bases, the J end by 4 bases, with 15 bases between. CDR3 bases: TGTGCCAGTAGTCGAGGGGGTATGACGTACGAGCAGTACTTC. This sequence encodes CASSRGGMTYEQYF.

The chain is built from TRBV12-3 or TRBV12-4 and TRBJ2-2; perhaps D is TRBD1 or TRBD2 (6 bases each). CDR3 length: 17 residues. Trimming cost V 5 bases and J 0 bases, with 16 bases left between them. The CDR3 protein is CASSLGRGPSNTGELFF. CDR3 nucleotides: TGTGCCAGCAGTCTCGGTCGGGGGCCGTCGAACACCGGGGAGCTGTTTTTT.

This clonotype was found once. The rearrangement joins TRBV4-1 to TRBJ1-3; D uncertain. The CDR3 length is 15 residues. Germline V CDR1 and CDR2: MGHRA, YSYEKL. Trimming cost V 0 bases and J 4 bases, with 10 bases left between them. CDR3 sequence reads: CASSQDPQKGNTIYF. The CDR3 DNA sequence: TGCGCCAGCAGCCAAGATCCCCAGAAAGGAAACACCATATATTTT.

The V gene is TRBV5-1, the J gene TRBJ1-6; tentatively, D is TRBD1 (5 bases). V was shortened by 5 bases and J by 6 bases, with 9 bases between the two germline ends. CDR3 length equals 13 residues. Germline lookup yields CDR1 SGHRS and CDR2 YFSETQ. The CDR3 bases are TGCGCCAGCAGTGGGGACGGTAATTCACCCCTCCACTTT. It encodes CASSGDGNSPLHF. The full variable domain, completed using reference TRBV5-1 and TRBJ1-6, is KAGVTQTPRYLIKTRGQQVTLSCSPISGHRSVSWYQQTPGQGLQFLFEYFSETQRNKGNFPGRFSGRQFSNSRSEMNVSTLELGDSALYLCASSGDGNSPLHFGNGTRLTVT.

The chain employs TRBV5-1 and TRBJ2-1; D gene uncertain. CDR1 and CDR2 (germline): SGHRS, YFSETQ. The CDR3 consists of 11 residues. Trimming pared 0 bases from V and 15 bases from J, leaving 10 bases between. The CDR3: CASSLGAIPFF. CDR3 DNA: TGCGCCAGCAGCTTGGGGGCCATTCCGTTCTTC.